This T cell receptor (beta chain) is from a study of T cells of healthy individuals. CDR3 length: 16 residues. The V and J ends lost 1 base and 0 bases, in that order; junction bases with no gene match: 4. Germline assignment: CDR1 SGHNT and CDR2 YYREEE (reference sequence). There are a few counts of this clonotype. TCRdb redid the calling of the 5' RACE reads with MiXCR, one entry per CDR3 protein. The sample includes about 96,000 distinct CDR3 sequences, about 16% of them seen just once. This sequence originates from a human donor in good health. The chain employs TRBV5-4 and TRBJ2-3; TRBD2 matches at 8 bases. For the CDR3, the DNA is TGTGCCAGCAGCTTGACCTTAGCGGGGAGCACAGATACGCAGTATTTT. This sequence encodes CASSLTLAGSTDTQYF.